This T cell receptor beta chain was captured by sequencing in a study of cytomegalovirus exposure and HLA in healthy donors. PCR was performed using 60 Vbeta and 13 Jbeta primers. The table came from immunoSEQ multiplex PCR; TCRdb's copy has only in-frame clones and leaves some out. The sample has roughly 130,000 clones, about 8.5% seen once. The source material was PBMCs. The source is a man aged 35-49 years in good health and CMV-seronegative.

CDR3 residues: CASSPGSYNEQFF. The CDR3 bases are TGTGCCAGCAGTCCCGGGTCTTACAATGAGCAGTTCTTC. This chain connects TRBV5-6 to TRBJ2-1; D ambiguous. V lost 5 bases and J 4 bases, leaving 10 bases between the germline ends. Germline CDR1 SGHDT, CDR2 YYEEEE. The CDR3 consists of 13 residues.